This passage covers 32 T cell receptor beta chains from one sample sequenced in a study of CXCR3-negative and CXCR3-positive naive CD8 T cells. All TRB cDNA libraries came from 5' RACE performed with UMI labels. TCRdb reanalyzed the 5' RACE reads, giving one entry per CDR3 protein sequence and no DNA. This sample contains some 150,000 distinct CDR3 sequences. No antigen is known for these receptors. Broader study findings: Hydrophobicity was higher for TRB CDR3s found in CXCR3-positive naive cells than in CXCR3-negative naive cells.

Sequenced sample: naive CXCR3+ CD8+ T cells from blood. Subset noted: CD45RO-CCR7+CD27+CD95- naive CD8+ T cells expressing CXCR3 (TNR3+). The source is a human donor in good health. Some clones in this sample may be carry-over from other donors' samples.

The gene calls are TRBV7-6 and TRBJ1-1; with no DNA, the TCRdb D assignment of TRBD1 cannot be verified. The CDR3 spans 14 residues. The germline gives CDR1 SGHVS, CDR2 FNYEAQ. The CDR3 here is CASSLAGTNTEAFF.

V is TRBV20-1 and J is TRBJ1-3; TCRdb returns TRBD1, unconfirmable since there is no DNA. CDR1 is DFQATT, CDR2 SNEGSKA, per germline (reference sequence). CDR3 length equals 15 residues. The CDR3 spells CSARDREDSGNTTYF.

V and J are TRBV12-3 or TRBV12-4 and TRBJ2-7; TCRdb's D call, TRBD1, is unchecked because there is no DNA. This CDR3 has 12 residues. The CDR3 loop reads CASSFGGGEQYF.

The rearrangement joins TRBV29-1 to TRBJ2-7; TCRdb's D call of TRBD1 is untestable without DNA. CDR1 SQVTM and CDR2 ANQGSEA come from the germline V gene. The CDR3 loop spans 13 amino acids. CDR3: CSVETGRTYEQYF.

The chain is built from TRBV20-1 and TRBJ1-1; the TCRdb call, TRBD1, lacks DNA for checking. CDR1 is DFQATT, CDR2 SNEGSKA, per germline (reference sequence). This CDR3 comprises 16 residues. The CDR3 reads CSARTTGMVVNTEAFF.

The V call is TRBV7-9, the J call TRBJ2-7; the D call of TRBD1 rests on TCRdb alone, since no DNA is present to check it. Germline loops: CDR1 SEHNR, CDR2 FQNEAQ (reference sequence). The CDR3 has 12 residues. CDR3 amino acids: CASSFRGDEQYF.

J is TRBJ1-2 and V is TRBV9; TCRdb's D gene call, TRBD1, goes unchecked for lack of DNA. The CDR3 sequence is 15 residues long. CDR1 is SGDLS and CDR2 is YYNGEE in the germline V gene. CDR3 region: CASSDTGSPYYGYTF.

CDR3 region: CASSYPSEGQGASGETQYF. The J gene is TRBJ2-5, the V gene TRBV6-2 or TRBV6-3; TCRdb gives TRBD1 as the D gene, but with no DNA this cannot be confirmed. The germline CDR1 and CDR2 sequences are MNHEY and SVGEGT. The length of the CDR3 is 19 residues.

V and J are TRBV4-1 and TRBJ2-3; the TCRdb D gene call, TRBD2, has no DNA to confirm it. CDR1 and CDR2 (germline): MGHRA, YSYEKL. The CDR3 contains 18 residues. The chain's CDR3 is CASSQVAGLAGLVDTQYF.

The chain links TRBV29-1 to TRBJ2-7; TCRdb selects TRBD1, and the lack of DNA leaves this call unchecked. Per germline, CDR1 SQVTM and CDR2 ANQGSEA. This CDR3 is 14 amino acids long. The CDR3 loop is CSVVGPGTDYEQYF.

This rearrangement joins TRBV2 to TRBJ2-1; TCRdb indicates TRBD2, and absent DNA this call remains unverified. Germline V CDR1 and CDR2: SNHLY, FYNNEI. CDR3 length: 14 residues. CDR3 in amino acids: CASSEGGEYNEQFF.

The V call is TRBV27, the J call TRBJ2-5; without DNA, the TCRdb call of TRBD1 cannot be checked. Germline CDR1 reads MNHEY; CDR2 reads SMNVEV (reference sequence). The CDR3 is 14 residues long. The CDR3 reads CASSLGTAQETQYF.

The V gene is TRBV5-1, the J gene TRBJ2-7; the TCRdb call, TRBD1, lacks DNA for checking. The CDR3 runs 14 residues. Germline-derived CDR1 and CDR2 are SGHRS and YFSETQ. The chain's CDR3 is CASSLVQGFYEQYF.

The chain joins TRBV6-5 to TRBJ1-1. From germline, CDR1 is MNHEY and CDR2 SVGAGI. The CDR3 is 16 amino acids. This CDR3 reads CASSIGTARMNTEAFF.

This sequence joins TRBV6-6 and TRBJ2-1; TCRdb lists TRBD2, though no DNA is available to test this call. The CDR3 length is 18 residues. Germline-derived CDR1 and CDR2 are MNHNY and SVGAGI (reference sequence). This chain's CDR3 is CASSPFPGLAGAYNEQFF.

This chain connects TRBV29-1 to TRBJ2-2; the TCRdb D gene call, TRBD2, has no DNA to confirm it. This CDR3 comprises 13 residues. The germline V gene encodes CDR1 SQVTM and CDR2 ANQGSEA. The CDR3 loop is CSGTSGVTGELFF.

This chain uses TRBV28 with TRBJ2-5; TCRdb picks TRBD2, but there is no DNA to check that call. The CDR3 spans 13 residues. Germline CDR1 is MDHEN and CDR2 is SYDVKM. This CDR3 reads CASRPLAQETQYF.

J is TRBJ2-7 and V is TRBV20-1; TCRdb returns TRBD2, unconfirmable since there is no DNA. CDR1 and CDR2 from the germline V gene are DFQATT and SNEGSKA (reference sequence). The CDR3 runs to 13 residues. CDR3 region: CSASSGDSYEQYF.

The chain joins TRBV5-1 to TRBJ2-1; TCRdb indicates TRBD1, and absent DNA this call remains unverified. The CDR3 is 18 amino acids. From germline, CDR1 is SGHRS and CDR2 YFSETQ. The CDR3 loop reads CASSLAYGGRSSYNEQFF.

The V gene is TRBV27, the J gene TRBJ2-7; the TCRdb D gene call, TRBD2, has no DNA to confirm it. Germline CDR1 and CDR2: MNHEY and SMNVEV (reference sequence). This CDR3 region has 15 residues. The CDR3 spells CASSIGTSGSNEQYF.

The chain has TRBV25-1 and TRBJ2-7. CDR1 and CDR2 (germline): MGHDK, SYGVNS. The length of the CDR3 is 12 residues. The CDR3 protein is CASSESSYEQYF.

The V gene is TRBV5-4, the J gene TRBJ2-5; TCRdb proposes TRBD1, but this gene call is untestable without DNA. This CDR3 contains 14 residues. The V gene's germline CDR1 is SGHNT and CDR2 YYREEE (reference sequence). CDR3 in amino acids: CASRRGGDQETQYF.

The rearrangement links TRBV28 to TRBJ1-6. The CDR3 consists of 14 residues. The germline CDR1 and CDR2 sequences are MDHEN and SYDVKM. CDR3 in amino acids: CASSLAAENSPLHF.

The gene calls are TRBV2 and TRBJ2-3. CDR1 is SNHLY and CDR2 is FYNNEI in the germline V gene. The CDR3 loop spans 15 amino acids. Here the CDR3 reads CASSDGVEDTDTQYF.

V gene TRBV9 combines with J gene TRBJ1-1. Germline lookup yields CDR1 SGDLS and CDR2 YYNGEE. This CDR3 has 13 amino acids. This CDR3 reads CASSALGNTEAFF.

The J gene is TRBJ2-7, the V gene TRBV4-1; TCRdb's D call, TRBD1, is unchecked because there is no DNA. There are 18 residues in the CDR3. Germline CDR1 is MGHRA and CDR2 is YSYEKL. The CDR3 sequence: CASSQDMVAGGLSYEQYF.

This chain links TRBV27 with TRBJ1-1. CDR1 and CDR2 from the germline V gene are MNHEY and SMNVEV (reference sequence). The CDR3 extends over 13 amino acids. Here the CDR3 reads CASRQIGHTEAFF.

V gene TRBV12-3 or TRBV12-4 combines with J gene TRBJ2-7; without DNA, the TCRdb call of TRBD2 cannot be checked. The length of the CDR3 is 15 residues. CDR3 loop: CASSRIAASSYEQYF.

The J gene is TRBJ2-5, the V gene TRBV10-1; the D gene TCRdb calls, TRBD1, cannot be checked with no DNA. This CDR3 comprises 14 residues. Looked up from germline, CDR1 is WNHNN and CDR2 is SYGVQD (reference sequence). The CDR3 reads CASSESRGQETQYF.

CDR3: CASSLRDSNNEQFF. The rearrangement joins TRBV13 to TRBJ2-1; TCRdb lists TRBD2, though no DNA is available to test this call. Per germline, CDR1 PRHDT and CDR2 FYEKMQ (reference sequence). This CDR3 has 14 amino acids.

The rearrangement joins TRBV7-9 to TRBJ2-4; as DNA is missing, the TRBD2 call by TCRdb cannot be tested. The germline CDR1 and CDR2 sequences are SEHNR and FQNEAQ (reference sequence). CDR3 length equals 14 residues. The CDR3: CASSSSPYRSIQYF.

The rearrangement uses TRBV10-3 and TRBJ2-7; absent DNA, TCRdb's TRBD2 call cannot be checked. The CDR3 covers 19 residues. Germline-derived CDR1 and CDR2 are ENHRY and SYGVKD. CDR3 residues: CAIGARFISRGGSSYEQYF.